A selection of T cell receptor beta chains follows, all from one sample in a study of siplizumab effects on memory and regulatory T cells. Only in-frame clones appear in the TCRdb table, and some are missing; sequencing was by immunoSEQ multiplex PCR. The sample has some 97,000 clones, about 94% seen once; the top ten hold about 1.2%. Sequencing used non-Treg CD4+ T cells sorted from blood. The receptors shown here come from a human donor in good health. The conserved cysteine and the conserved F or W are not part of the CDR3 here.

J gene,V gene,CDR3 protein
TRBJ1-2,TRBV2,ASIRGAEYGYT
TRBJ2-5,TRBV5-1,ASSLEGLHQETQY
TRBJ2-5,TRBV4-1,ASSQGRRFETQY
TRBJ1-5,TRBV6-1,ASSSDRVVNQPQH
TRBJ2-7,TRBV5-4,ASSLGSGRASYEQY
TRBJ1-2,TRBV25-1,ASSQSRTGGQDYGYT
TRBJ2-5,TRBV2,ASRRGRGQETQY
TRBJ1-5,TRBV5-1,ASSPGTLGDQPQH
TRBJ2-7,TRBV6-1,ASSTRRGVEQY
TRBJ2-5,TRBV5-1,ASSFRFLREETQY
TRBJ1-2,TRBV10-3,AIRGDKPYGYT
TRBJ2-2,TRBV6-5,ASTRGAGELF
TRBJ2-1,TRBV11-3,ASSQGRGQVF
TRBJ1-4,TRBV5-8,ASSYGTGAGEKLF
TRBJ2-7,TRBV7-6,ASSSTSGSEQY
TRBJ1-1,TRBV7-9,ASTSQGGNPTEAF
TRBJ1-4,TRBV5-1,ASSSRTMTGGGEKLF
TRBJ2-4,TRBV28,ASRDSASRNIQY
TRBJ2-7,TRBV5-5,ASSLAAGFVAEQY
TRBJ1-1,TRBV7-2,ASSFSGGWNTEAF
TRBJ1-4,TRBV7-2,ATTYGRFGNNEKLF
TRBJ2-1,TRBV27,ASSWGAGTGVYNEQF
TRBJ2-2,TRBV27,ASSLRGTGNTGELF
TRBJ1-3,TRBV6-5,ASSYSVQDSGNTIY
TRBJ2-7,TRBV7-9,ASTKAGADLGYEQY
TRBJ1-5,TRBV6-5,ASNQGASNQPQH
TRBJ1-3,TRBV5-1,ASSSRTGGNTIY
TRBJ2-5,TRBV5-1,ASSQWAASGETQY
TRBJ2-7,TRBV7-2,ASSLFGVAQTYEQY
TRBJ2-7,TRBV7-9,ASSLDRRGYYEQY
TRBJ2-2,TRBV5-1,ASSLGQINTGELF
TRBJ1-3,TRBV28,ASSLRGRAGNTIY
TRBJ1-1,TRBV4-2,ASSQGRQNTEAF
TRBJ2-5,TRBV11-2,ASSRTGETQY
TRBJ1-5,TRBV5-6,ASSHSGKIRHQPQH
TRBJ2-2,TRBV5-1,ASSLTGANTGELF
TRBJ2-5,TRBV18,ASSPGLQTQY
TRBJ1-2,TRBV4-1,ASSQATEPYGYT
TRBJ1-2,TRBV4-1,ASSQGQGANYGYT
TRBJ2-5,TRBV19,ASRPGLAGVETQY
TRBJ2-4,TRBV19,ASTGQGRNIQY
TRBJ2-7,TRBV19,ASSIRGARDEQY
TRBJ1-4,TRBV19,ASSSLAGVQEKLF
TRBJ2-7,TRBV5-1,ASSPDGAYEQY
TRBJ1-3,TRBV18,ASSPLGRSSGNTIY
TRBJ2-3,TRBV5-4,ASSKDLGADTQY
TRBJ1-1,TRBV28,ASHRGRTEAF
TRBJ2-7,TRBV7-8,ASLLSGGYEQY
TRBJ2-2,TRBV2,ASSERGRWTGELF
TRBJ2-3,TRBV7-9,ASSLLSGSTDTQY
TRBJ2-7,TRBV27,ASSFTGPSYEQY
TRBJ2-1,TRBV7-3,ASSLTGSYNEQF
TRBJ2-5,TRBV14,ASSQVLAGIETQY
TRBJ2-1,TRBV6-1,ASNDQRAYNEQF